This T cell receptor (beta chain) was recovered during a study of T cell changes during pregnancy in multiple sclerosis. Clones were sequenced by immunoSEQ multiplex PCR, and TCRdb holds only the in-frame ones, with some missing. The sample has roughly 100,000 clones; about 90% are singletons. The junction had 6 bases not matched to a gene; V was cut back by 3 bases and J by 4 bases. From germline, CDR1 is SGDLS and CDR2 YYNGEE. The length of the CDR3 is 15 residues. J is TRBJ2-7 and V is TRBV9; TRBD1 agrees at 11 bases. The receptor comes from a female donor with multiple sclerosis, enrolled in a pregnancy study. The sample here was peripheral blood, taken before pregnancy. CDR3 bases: TGTGCCAGCAGCGCCGGGACAGGGGGTTTGTACGAGCAGTACTTC. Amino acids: CASSAGTGGLYEQYF.